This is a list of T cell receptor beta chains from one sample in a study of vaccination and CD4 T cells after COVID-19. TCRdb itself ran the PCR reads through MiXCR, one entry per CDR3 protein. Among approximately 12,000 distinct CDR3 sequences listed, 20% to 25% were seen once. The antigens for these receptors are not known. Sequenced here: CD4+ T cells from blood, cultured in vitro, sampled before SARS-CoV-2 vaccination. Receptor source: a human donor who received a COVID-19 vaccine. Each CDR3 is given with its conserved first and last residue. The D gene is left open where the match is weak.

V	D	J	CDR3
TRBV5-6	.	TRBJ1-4	CASSLTGLLNEKLFF
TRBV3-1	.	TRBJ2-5	CASSQARTVQETQYF
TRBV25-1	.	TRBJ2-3	CASSEGRGLGDTQYF
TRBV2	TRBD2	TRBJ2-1	CASRRMLAESYNEQFF
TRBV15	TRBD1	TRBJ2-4	CATSGGQGKNIQYF
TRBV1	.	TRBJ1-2	CTSSQDPRDSPNRYGYTF
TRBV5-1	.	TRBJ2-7	CASSSGDGYYEQYF
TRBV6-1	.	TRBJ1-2	CASRIGGGYGYTF
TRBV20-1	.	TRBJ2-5	CSARDSRGAQETQYF
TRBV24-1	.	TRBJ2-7	CATSDLLGGEQYF
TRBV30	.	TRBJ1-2	CAWGLPTGITNYGYTF
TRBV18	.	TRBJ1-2	CASSPTPPNRGGYTF
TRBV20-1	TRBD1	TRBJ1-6	CSASVTGVYNSPLHF
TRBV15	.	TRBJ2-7	CATSRGGGFSYEQYF
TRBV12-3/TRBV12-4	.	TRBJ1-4	CASSPRDTLQWKLFF
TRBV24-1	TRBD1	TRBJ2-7	CATSDPSRDRELRDPYEQYF
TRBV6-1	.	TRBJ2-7	CASSNRRSSYEQYF
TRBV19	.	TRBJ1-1	CASSFRGALGAFF
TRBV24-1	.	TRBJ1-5	CATSEDGWDQPQHF
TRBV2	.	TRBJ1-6	CASNEQGRDSPLHF
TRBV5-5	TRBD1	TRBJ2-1	CASSLTGDVIYEQFF
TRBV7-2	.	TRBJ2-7	CASSLGGRDEQYF
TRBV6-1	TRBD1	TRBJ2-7	CASSTADRVSYEQYF
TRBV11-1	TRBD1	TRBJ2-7	CASSPRTGLSSYEQYF
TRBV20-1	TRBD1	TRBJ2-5	CSARDWAGGLGTQYF